This T cell receptor (beta chain) was documented in a study of multiple sclerosis patients with progressive multifocal leukoencephalopathy. Clones were read by immunoSEQ multiplex PCR, and TCRdb kept only the in-frame ones, dropping some. The sample holds around 28,000 clones, 88% seen once. Germline CDR1 is MGHRA and CDR2 is YSYEKL. V gave up 0 bases and J gave up 2 bases, with 14 bases separating them. The length of the CDR3 is 16 residues. The time point is: before natalizumab initiation. Sequenced sample: PBMCs. The chain links TRBV4-1 to TRBJ2-7; the D is unclear. The origin of this receptor is a human donor with multiple sclerosis. The CDR3 DNA sequence: TGCGCCAGCAGCCAAGACCCCTCCTCTGGCGCCTACGAGCAGTACTTC. This translates into CASSQDPSSGAYEQYF.